Listed below are T cell receptor beta chains from one sample, sequenced in a study of blood T cell repertoires in COVID-19. Clones were sequenced by immunoSEQ multiplex PCR, and TCRdb holds only the in-frame ones, with some missing. The sample includes approximately 300,000 clones, 70% to 90% of them seen just once. Input material: PBMCs or T cells enriched from blood (not recorded which). All receptors come from a woman in her twenties or thirties who had recovered from COVID-19. Each CDR3 is given with its conserved first and last residue. D genes are given only for firm matches. Expanded clones get a size class; other rows say once, few or many, or leave the size out.

V gene	clone size	J gene	D gene	CDR3 DNA	CDR3 protein
TRBV27	-	TRBJ2-1	-	TGTGCCAGCAGTTTATTTGCCCAGGGTAGGAATGAGCAGTTCTTC	CASSLFAQGRNEQFF
TRBV7-2	-	TRBJ1-1	-	TGTGCCAGCAGCCACCCCGGCGGGAACACTGAAGCTTTCTTT	CASSHPGGNTEAFF
TRBV29-1	-	TRBJ1-1	-	TGCAGCGTTGAAGGTCGGAACACTGAAGCTTTCTTT	CSVEGRNTEAFF
TRBV7-9	-	TRBJ1-2	-	TGTGCCAGCAGCCCGGGACAAAACTATGGCTACACCTTC	CASSPGQNYGYTF
TRBV5-8	few	TRBJ2-1	-	TGTGCCAGCATAGTCGGGTACAATGAGCAGTTCTTC	CASIVGYNEQFF
TRBV10-3	few	TRBJ1-1	TRBD1	TGTGCCATCAGTGCCAGCCAGGGGGCAATCACTGAAGCTTTCTTT	CAISASQGAITEAFF
TRBV5-1	-	TRBJ1-6	TRBD1	TGCGCCAGCAGCGAGAACGACAGGGGTTCACCCCTCCACTTT	CASSENDRGSPLHF
TRBV3-1/TRBV3-2	-	TRBJ1-5	-	TGTGCCAGCAGCCAAGGAGTTATTAGCAATCAGCCCCAGCATTTT	CASSQGVISNQPQHF
TRBV4-1	-	TRBJ2-3	TRBD2	TGCGCCAGCAGCCAAAGGGGTCGGGCGGGGGGACTCACAGATACGCAGTATTTT	CASSQRGRAGGLTDTQYF
TRBV2	-	TRBJ1-3	TRBD1	TGTGCCACGACAGGGATTCCTGGAAACACCATATATTTT	CATTGIPGNTIYF
TRBV5-1	-	TRBJ2-5	TRBD2	TGCGCCAGCAGCTCGACTAGCGGGCCCCAAGAGACCCAGTACTTC	CASSSTSGPQETQYF
TRBV23-1	-	TRBJ1-6	-	TGCGCCAGCACAACAAGGGGTACAAGGAATTCACCCCTCCACTTT	CASTTRGTRNSPLHF
TRBV10-3	-	TRBJ2-2	-	TGTGCCATCAGTGAGTCTGGCCTGTGGGTGCAGGGGGGATGTGGGGAGCTGTTTTTT	CAISESGLWVQGGCGELFF
TRBV19	-	TRBJ1-3	-	TGTGCCAGTAGTATACGGTTGGGGAGAGCCTCTGGAAACACCATATATTTT	CASSIRLGRASGNTIYF
TRBV3-1/TRBV3-2	-	TRBJ1-2	-	TGTGCCAGCAGCCCGGGGGTTCGGGGCTACACCTTC	CASSPGVRGYTF
TRBV9	-	TRBJ1-1	-	TGTGCCAGCAGCGCGGACAAGAACACTGAAGCTTTCTTT	CASSADKNTEAFF
TRBV7-2	-	TRBJ1-2	-	TGTGCCAGCAGCTTATCGCGGCCGAGGGATGGCTACACCTTC	CASSLSRPRDGYTF
TRBV6-6	-	TRBJ1-4	-	TGTGCCAGCAGTCTCGACAACCCAACTAATGAAAAACTGTTTTTT	CASSLDNPTNEKLFF